This T cell receptor (beta chain) was profiled in a study of immune cell composition in non-small cell lung cancer. Clones were sequenced by immunoSEQ multiplex PCR, and TCRdb holds only the in-frame ones, with some missing. Here the sample spans about 2,200 clones, approximately 88% being singletons. CDR1 LGHNA and CDR2 YSLEER come from the germline V gene. The V and J ends lost 0 bases and 0 bases respectively, with 13 bases between them. The CDR3 is 17 amino acids. This sequence was found in a human donor with non-small cell lung cancer. The gene calls are TRBV4-3 and TRBJ2-3, with D tentatively TRBD2 (5 bases). The sample comprised lung tumor tissue. The CDR3, as DNA: TGCGCCAGCAGCCAAGATGGGCTAGCCGTAAGCACAGATACGCAGTATTTT. Amino acid sequence: CASSQDGLAVSTDTQYF.